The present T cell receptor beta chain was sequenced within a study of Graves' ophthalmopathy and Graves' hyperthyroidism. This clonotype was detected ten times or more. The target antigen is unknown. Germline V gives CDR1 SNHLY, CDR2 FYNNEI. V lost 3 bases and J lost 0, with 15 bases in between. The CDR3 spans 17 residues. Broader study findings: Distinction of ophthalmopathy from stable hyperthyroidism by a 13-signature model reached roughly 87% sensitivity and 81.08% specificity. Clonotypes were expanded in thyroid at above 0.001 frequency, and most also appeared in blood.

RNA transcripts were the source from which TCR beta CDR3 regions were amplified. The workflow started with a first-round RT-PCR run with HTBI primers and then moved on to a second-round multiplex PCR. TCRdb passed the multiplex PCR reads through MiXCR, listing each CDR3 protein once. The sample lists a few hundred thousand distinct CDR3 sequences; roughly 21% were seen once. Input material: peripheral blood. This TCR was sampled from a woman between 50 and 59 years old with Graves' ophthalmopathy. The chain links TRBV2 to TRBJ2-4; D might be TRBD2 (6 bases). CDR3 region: CASSDSGAHLAKNIQYF. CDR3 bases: TGTGCCAGCAGTGATAGCGGAGCTCACCTAGCCAAAAACATTCAGTACTTC.